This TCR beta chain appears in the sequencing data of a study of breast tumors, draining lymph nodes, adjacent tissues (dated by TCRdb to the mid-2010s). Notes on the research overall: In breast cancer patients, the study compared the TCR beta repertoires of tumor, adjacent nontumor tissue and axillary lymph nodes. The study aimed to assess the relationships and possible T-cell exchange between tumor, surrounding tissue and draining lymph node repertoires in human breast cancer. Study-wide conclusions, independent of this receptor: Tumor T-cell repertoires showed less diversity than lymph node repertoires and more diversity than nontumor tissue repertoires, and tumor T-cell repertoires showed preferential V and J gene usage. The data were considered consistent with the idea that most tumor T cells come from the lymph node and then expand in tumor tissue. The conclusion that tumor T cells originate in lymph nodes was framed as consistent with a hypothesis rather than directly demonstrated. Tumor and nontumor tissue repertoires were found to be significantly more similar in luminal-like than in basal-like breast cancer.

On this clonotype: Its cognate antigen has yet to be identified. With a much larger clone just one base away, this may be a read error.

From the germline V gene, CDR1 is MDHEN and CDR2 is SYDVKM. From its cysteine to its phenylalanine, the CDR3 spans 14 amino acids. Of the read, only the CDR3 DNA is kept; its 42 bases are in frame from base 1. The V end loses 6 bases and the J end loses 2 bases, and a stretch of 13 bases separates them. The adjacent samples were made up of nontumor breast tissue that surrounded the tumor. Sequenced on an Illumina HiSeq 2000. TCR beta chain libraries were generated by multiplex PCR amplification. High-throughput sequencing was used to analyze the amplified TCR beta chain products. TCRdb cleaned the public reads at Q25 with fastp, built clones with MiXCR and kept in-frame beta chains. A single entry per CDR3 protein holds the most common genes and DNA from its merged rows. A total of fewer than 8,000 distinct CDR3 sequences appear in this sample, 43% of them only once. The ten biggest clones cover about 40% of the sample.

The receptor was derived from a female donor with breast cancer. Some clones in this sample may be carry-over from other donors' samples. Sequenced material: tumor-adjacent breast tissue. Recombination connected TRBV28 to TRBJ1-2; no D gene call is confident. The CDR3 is CASSPSGPNYGYTF. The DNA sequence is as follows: TGTGCCAGCAGCCCCTCCGGTCCGAACTATGGCTACACCTTC.